These 28 T cell receptor beta chains were all obtained from the same sample, sequenced in a study of T cell changes during pregnancy in multiple sclerosis. The table came from immunoSEQ multiplex PCR; TCRdb's copy has only in-frame clones and leaves some out. This table has roughly 79,000 clones, 93% appearing once. This sample comprised peripheral blood, obtained in the second trimester of pregnancy. Source of these receptors: a female donor in good health, enrolled as a control in a pregnancy study.

The genes are TRBV9 and TRBJ2-2; D unclear. The CDR3 runs to 13 residues. In germline, CDR1 is SGDLS, CDR2 YYNGEE. V shed 3 bases and J shed 4 bases, with 7 bases lying between them. In DNA, the CDR3 is TGTGCCAGCAGCGCTCCGGTCACCGGGGAGCTGTTTTTT. It yields the protein CASSAPVTGELFF.

This rearrangement joins TRBV6-5 to TRBJ1-5; D might be TRBD1 (6 bases). CDR3 length: 15 residues. The V end was cut by 6 bases, the J end by 2 bases, with 14 bases between. Germline V lookup: CDR1 MNHEY, CDR2 SVGAGI. CDR3 in DNA: TGTGCCAGCAGCCGGGACATCCTGGGCAATCAGCCCCAGCATTTT. It codes for CASSRDILGNQPQHF.

This chain connects TRBV19 to TRBJ2-7; 9 nucleotides agree with TRBD2. Germline trimming cut 10 bases from V and 0 bases from J; bases unmatched to any gene: 19. The CDR3 runs 18 residues. CDR1 is LNHDA, CDR2 SQIVND, per germline (reference sequence). The CDR3 region is CATRASGALPPLSYEQYF. CDR3 nucleotides: TGTGCCACCCGGGCTAGCGGGGCCCTACCCCCTCTCTCCTACGAGCAGTACTTC.

V and J are TRBV5-1 and TRBJ2-2; 8 bases agree with TRBD2. Germline CDR1 is SGHRS and CDR2 is YFSETQ. The ends lost 0 bases at V and 6 bases at J; junction bases unmatched: 7. The CDR3 runs to 16 residues. CDR3 sequence reads: CASSLDGGAYSGELFF. DNA of the CDR3: TGCGCCAGCAGCTTGGACGGGGGGGCCTATTCCGGGGAGCTGTTTTTT.

V usage is TRBV7-9 and J usage is TRBJ1-4, with 7 nucleotides matching TRBD1. CDR3 size: 15 residues. Germline V lookup: CDR1 SEHNR, CDR2 FQNEAQ (reference sequence). V was clipped by 0 bases and J by 7 bases; unmatched bases: 5. The CDR3 DNA follows: TGTGCCAGCAGCTTAGCCACAGGGGTGGGTGAAAAACTGTTTTTT. It yields the protein CASSLATGVGEKLFF.

DNA of the CDR3: TGTGCCAGTAGTACGGGACAGGCCGTAAATTCACCCCTCCACTTT. Translating gives CASSTGQAVNSPLHF. This chain joins TRBV19 and TRBJ1-6, with 8 bases fitting TRBD1. The CDR3 totals 15 residues. The trim removed 4 bases at V and 7 bases at J, leaving 6 bases unmatched. Germline CDR1 is LNHDA and CDR2 is SQIVND (reference sequence).

The J gene is TRBJ2-3, the V gene TRBV2; D perhaps matches TRBD1 (5 bases). This CDR3 contains 15 residues. V lost 0 bases, J lost 4 bases, and 11 bases lay in between. CDR1 SNHLY and CDR2 FYNNEI come from the germline V gene. CDR3 region: CASSEARKGSDTQYF. CDR3 nucleotide sequence: TGTGCCAGCAGTGAAGCAAGGAAGGGGTCAGATACGCAGTATTTT.

The chain recombines TRBV14 with TRBJ1-2, with 12 nucleotides matching TRBD1. Germline assignment: CDR1 SGHDN and CDR2 FVKESK. This CDR3 has 20 amino acids. The V and J ends lost 5 bases and 5 bases, in that order; junction bases with no gene match: 21. The CDR3 reads CASSRDRGLLVPTVRYGYTF. The CDR3 coding sequence is TGTGCCAGCAGCAGGGACAGGGGGCTTTTAGTCCCTACTGTCCGGTATGGCTACACCTTC.

The chain joins TRBV30 to TRBJ2-3, with 7 bases aligning to TRBD1. CDR1 is GTSNPN and CDR2 is SVGIG in the germline V gene (reference sequence). Trimming took 5 bases from V and 0 from J; bases not matched to a gene: 2. The CDR3 is 13 amino acids. CDR3 DNA sequence: TGTGCCTGGTACAGGGGAAGCACAGATACGCAGTATTTT. Translating it yields CAWYRGSTDTQYF.

The V gene is TRBV6-1, the J gene TRBJ2-1, with a tentative D call TRBD2 (5 bases). The V gene's germline CDR1 is MNHNS and CDR2 SASEGT. V lost 1 base and J 9 bases, leaving 13 bases between the germline ends. The CDR3 extends over 14 amino acids. In nucleotides, the CDR3 is TGTGCCAGCAGTGAAGAGCCCGGACTGGGTGAGCAGTTCTTC. Translating it yields CASSEEPGLGEQFF.

The chain employs TRBV6-4 and TRBJ1-5; a weak D match, TRBD1 (5 bases). From germline, CDR1 is MRHNA and CDR2 SNTAGT. CDR3 length: 19 amino acids. V lost 0 bases, J lost 7 bases, and 25 bases lay in between. Here the CDR3 DNA reads TGTGCCAGCAGTGACTCGACTAGTACATCGAGGGGTGAAGGGCAGCCCCAGCATTTT. This sequence encodes CASSDSTSTSRGEGQPQHF.

This rearrangement joins TRBV6-5 to TRBJ2-7, with D perhaps matching TRBD2 (6 bases). The CDR3 sequence is 14 residues long. V gave up 6 bases and J gave up 7 bases, with 19 bases separating them. Germline assignment: CDR1 MNHEY and CDR2 SVGAGI. The CDR3 DNA reads TGTGCCAGCAGCCCCAGGGAGGCCCTACGTGAGCAGTACTTC. This codes for CASSPREALREQYF.

The rearrangement links TRBV5-4 to TRBJ1-2, with 10 positions matching TRBD1. Per germline, CDR1 SGHNT and CDR2 YYREEE (reference sequence). This CDR3 comprises 14 residues. Losses at the gene ends were 1 base for V and 6 bases for J; bases not matched to a gene: 3. CDR3 DNA sequence: TGTGCCAGCAGCTTGCAAGGACAGGGGGATGGCTACACCTTC. This codes for CASSLQGQGDGYTF.

This sequence joins TRBV6-6 and TRBJ2-5; weak D call: TRBD2 (6 bases). The CDR3 is 15 residues long. CDR1 MNHNY and CDR2 SVGAGI come from the germline V gene (reference sequence). Trimming took 4 bases from V and 4 from J, leaving 16 bases between them. The CDR3: CASSWGVGAGETQYF. In DNA form, the CDR3 reads TGTGCCAGCAGTTGGGGGGTCGGGGCGGGAGAGACCCAGTACTTC.

The chain combines TRBV6-5 with TRBJ2-7, with a possible D match to TRBD1 (5 bases). Germline CDR1 reads MNHEY; CDR2 reads SVGAGI. The CDR3 loop spans 14 amino acids. The ends were cut back, 0 bases at V and 3 bases at J, with 9 bases in the middle. This chain's CDR3 is CASSYSRQGYEQYF. Written as DNA, the CDR3 is TGTGCCAGCAGTTACTCGAGGCAGGGCTACGAGCAGTACTTC.

Only one count was recorded for this clone. The V and J genes are TRBV6-5 and TRBJ2-1, with a possible D match to TRBD2 (7 bases). The germline V gene has CDR1 MNHEY and CDR2 SVGAGI. CDR3 length: 15 amino acids. V lost 7 bases and J 7 bases, leaving 20 bases between the germline ends. CDR3 loop: CASTEARGAWNEQFF. CDR3 sequence (DNA): TGTGCCAGCACCGAGGCCCGGGGGGCGTGGAATGAGCAGTTCTTC.

The chain carries TRBV5-1 and TRBJ2-1; a possible D gene is TRBD2 (7 bases). CDR3 length: 14 amino acids. V was shortened by 4 bases and J by 9 bases, with 17 bases between the two germline ends. The germline CDR1 and CDR2 sequences are SGHRS and YFSETQ. The DNA of the CDR3 is TGCGCCAGCAGCGCAGGAGGGGGGGCCATTGAGCAGTTCTTC. Its translation: CASSAGGGAIEQFF.

V is TRBV9 and J is TRBJ2-7; TRBD2 agrees at 10 bases. Germline trimming cut 3 bases from V and 3 bases from J; bases unmatched to any gene: 12. Germline lookup yields CDR1 SGDLS and CDR2 YYNGEE. The CDR3 length is 17 residues. The CDR3 DNA reads TGTGCCAGCAGCGCGGAATCGACTAGCGGGCGATACTACGAGCAGTACTTC. It codes for CASSAESTSGRYYEQYF.

The chain links TRBV7-6 to TRBJ1-5, with a possible D match to TRBD1 (5 bases). Germline assignment: CDR1 SGHVS and CDR2 FNYEAQ. The germline V and J ends were trimmed by 4 bases and 6 bases, with 10 bases remaining between them. This CDR3 spans 13 amino acids. The CDR3 DNA reads as TGTGCCAGCAGCTCCGACGGGGGTCAGCCCCAGCATTTT. It yields the protein CASSSDGGQPQHF.

The chain uses TRBV30 and TRBJ1-3; D not resolved. Germline-derived CDR1 and CDR2 are GTSNPN and SVGIG (reference sequence). The CDR3 loop spans 14 amino acids. V lost 4 bases to trimming and J lost 0 bases, with 10 bases between them. The CDR3 spells CAWTRTNSGNTIYF. Written as DNA, the CDR3 is TGTGCCTGGACCAGAACGAACTCTGGAAACACCATATATTTT.

The gene calls are TRBV30 and TRBJ1-2, with D possibly matching TRBD1 (5 bases). Between the trimmed V and J ends, which lost 5 bases and 1 base, there was a span of 11 bases. CDR3 length equals 13 residues. CDR1 and CDR2 from the germline V gene are GTSNPN and SVGIG (reference sequence). Here the CDR3 reads CAWLGPGNYGYTF. The CDR3 DNA reads as TGTGCCTGGTTGGGGCCAGGTAACTATGGCTACACCTTC.

The CDR3 nucleotides read TGCGCCAGCAGCTTTCGTTCTAGAAACACTGAAGCTTTCTTT. Translating gives CASSFRSRNTEAFF. The chain combines TRBV5-1 with TRBJ1-1; no clear D gene. Germline V gene data show CDR1 as SGHRS and CDR2 as YFSETQ. V lost 2 bases to trimming and J lost 2 bases, with 10 bases between them. The CDR3 has 14 residues.

The chain uses TRBV2 and TRBJ1-5; TRBD1 might be the D (5 bases). Germline CDR1 SNHLY, CDR2 FYNNEI. V lost 4 bases to trimming and J lost 4 bases, with 11 bases between them. The CDR3 spans 14 residues. The CDR3 DNA follows: TGTGCCAGCAGTGGGACAAAATGGAATCAGCCCCAGCATTTT. Amino acid sequence: CASSGTKWNQPQHF. The entire variable domain, with the rest obtained from reference TRBV2 and TRBJ1-5, is as follows: EPEVTQTPSHQVTQMGQEVILRCVPISNHLYFYWYRQILGQKVEFLVSFYNNEISEKSEIFDDQFSVERPDGSNFTLKIRSTKLEDSAMYFCASSGTKWNQPQHFGDGTRLSIL.

Note on this clone: The same CDR3 is also encoded by other DNA sequences in this sample. The genes are TRBV6-4 and TRBJ2-3, with D possibly being TRBD1 (6 bases). CDR1 and CDR2 from the germline V gene are MRHNA and SNTAGT. V gave up 4 bases and J gave up 1 base, with 6 bases separating them. The CDR3 sequence is 13 residues long. This chain's CDR3 is CASSGTGTDTQYF. CDR3 coding DNA: TGTGCCAGCAGTGGGACAGGCACAGATACGCAGTATTTT.

This chain joins TRBV30 and TRBJ2-7; tentatively, D is TRBD2 (5 bases). Trimming took off 0 bases at V and 4 bases at J, with 10 bases between the two ends. CDR1 and CDR2 (germline): GTSNPN, SVGIG (reference sequence). The CDR3 is 13 residues long. The CDR3 bases are TGTGCCTGGAGTGTACTCCCGGGATACGAGCAGTACTTC. Translating gives CAWSVLPGYEQYF.

The chain carries TRBV6-1 and TRBJ2-1; 8 positions match TRBD1. With 7 bases clipped from V and 5 bases from J, the junction kept 10 bases outside the gene matches. Looked up from germline, CDR1 is MNHNS and CDR2 is SASEGT. This CDR3 has 15 amino acids. This CDR3 reads CASTRRGQVNNEQFF. The CDR3 nucleotides read TGTGCCAGCACCCGAAGGGGACAGGTGAACAATGAGCAGTTCTTC.

V gene TRBV7-6 combines with J gene TRBJ2-5; D gene uncertain. The length of the CDR3 is 11 residues. Germline V gene lookup returns CDR1 SGHVS and CDR2 FNYEAQ. The V and J ends lost 5 bases and 2 bases respectively, with 3 bases between them. The CDR3 nucleotides read TGTGCCAGCAGCCCTCAAGAGACCCAGTACTTC. This encodes CASSPQETQYF.

This chain joins TRBV13 and TRBJ2-7; D is uncertain. The V gene lost 3 bases and the J gene lost 1 base, with 13 bases spanning the gap. The germline V gene encodes CDR1 PRHDT and CDR2 FYEKMQ (reference sequence). The CDR3 has 15 amino acids. For the CDR3, the DNA is TGTGCCAGCAGCTTGGTCGGCTCAGCGTCCTACGAGCAGTACTTC. It encodes CASSLVGSASYEQYF.